The rows below give T cell receptor beta chains drawn from one sample of a study of early stage breast cancer tumors. Produced via immunoSEQ multiplex PCR; TCRdb's table is partial and in-frame only. The table includes tens of thousands of clones, over 60% detected once. Material for sequencing was blood. Receptor source: a person aged 45-60 years with breast cancer. Each CDR3 is given with its conserved first and last residue. D genes are given only for firm matches. Clone size is not always given. Where it is, it says once, few, many or a class for expanded clones.

TRBV13,18,TRBJ2-1,NA,once,CASSLGPGGGSTYNEQFF,TGTGCCAGCAGCTTAGGCCCCGGGGGCGGGAGTACCTACAATGAGCAGTTCTTC
TRBV18,14,TRBJ1-2,NA,NA,CASSPGTMDYGYTF,TGTGCCAGCTCACCAGGGACTATGGACTATGGCTACACCTTC
TRBV11-2,16,TRBJ2-2,NA,NA,CASSSGGGVVTGELFF,TGTGCCAGCAGCTCAGGAGGGGGGGTTGTCACCGGGGAGCTGTTTTTT
TRBV7-9,11,TRBJ1-2,NA,NA,CASSPGTGYTF,TGTGCCAGCAGCCCAGGCACTGGCTACACCTTC
TRBV7-9,15,TRBJ2-3,TRBD2,NA,CASSNGLAGSDTQYF,TGTGCCAGCAGCAACGGACTAGCGGGATCAGATACGCAGTATTTT
TRBV19,15,TRBJ1-1,NA,NA,CASSARVPGDTEAFF,TGTGCCAGTAGTGCTCGGGTCCCCGGGGACACTGAAGCTTTCTTT
TRBV5-1,14,TRBJ2-3,TRBD2,NA,CASSLGTSADTQYF,TGCGCCAGCAGCTTGGGGACTAGCGCAGATACGCAGTATTTT
TRBV6-1,13,TRBJ2-5,TRBD1,NA,CASRLDRGKTQYF,TGTGCCAGCAGATTGGACAGGGGGAAGACCCAGTACTTC
TRBV4-2,13,TRBJ1-4,TRBD1,NA,CASSSRQGGGLFF,TGTGCCAGCAGCAGCCGACAGGGAGGAGGACTGTTTTTT
TRBV2,14,TRBJ1-1,NA,NA,CASSEGRPKPEAFF,TGTGCCAGCAGTGAGGGCAGGCCTAAACCTGAAGCTTTCTTT
TRBV6-1,16,TRBJ2-1,TRBD2,NA,CASSDYGRGSVNEQFF,TGTGCCAGCAGTGACTATGGGAGGGGTAGCGTCAATGAGCAGTTCTTC
TRBV9,16,TRBJ2-3,TRBD2,NA,CASSVVSAGQPDTQYF,TGTGCCAGCAGCGTAGTGTCAGCGGGGCAGCCAGATACGCAGTATTTT
TRBV18,14,TRBJ2-7,TRBD2,few,CASSGTSEAYEQYF,TGTGCCAGCTCGGGGACTAGCGAGGCCTACGAGCAGTACTTC
TRBV9,15,TRBJ2-1,NA,NA,CASSVGRELGNEQFF,TGTGCCAGCAGCGTAGGACGGGAACTCGGAAATGAGCAGTTCTTC
TRBV28,15,TRBJ1-5,TRBD1,NA,CASRLRGLGNQPQHF,TGTGCCAGCAGGCTCAGGGGGCTAGGCAATCAGCCCCAGCATTTT
TRBV11-2,16,TRBJ2-5,NA,NA,CASSMTRTGMGETQYF,TGTGCCAGCAGCATGACGCGGACGGGGATGGGGGAGACCCAGTACTTC
TRBV6-5,13,TRBJ2-3,NA,NA,CASSYRSTDTQYF,TGTGCCAGCAGTTACCGTAGCACAGATACGCAGTATTTT
TRBV27,13,TRBJ1-2,TRBD1,NA,CASSWDRGSGYTF,TGTGCCAGCAGTTGGGACAGGGGCAGCGGCTACACCTTC
TRBV27,18,TRBJ2-7,TRBD2,NA,CASSLSRGVGSFSYEQYF,TGTGCCAGCAGTTTATCCCGGGGGGTCGGGTCGTTCTCCTACGAGCAGTACTTC
TRBV12-5,13,TRBJ2-1,NA,NA,CASGFPSRNEQFF,TGTGCTAGTGGTTTCCCTAGCCGGAATGAGCAGTTCTTC
TRBV30,13,TRBJ1-2,NA,NA,CAWSGAVSPIYTF,TGTGCCTGGAGTGGGGCAGTATCTCCGATCTACACCTTC
TRBV6-1,13,TRBJ1-5,NA,once,CASRRDSNQPQHF,TGTGCCAGCAGGCGGGATAGCAATCAGCCCCAGCATTTT
TRBV5-4,17,TRBJ1-1,TRBD1,NA,CASSPPGQGSLITEAFF,TGTGCCAGCAGCCCACCCGGACAGGGGAGTTTAATCACTGAAGCTTTCTTT
TRBV10-1,14,TRBJ2-5,NA,NA,CASSVGGVEETQYF,TGCGCCAGCAGTGTCGGAGGGGTTGAAGAGACCCAGTACTTC
TRBV5-1,14,TRBJ1-5,NA,NA,CASSEQGLNEPQHF,TGCGCCAGCAGCGAACAGGGTCTGAATGAGCCCCAGCATTTT
TRBV15,16,TRBJ2-3,TRBD2,NA,CATSRGTSGSKDTQYF,TGTGCCACCAGCAGGGGGACTAGCGGGAGCAAGGATACGCAGTATTTT
TRBV7-2,14,TRBJ1-2,TRBD1,NA,CASSFDRGIYGYTF,TGTGCCAGCAGCTTCGACAGGGGGATCTATGGCTACACCTTC
TRBV29-1,13,TRBJ1-2,NA,NA,CSVEDASNYGYTF,TGCAGCGTTGAAGACGCCAGTAACTATGGCTACACCTTC
TRBV28,11,TRBJ1-1,TRBD1,NA,CASSLQGGAFF,TGTGCCAGCAGTCTTCAGGGGGGAGCTTTCTTT
TRBV5-4,13,TRBJ1-1,TRBD1,NA,CASSFGDRGNAFF,TGTGCCAGCAGCTTCGGGGACAGGGGAAACGCTTTCTTT
TRBV9,15,TRBJ1-5,TRBD1,few,CASSSQGDSNQPQHF,TGTGCCAGCAGCTCCCAGGGGGACAGCAATCAGCCCCAGCATTTT
TRBV7-8,14,TRBJ1-2,NA,NA,CASSPGHANYGYTF,TGTGCCAGCAGCCCAGGACACGCGAACTATGGCTACACCTTC
TRBV6-1,14,TRBJ1-2,NA,NA,CASSLQGYDYGYTF,TGTGCCAGCAGTTTACAGGGATATGACTATGGCTACACCTTC
TRBV11-3,13,TRBJ1-2,TRBD1,NA,CASSADRGYGYTF,TGTGCCAGCAGCGCGGACAGGGGATACGGCTACACCTTC